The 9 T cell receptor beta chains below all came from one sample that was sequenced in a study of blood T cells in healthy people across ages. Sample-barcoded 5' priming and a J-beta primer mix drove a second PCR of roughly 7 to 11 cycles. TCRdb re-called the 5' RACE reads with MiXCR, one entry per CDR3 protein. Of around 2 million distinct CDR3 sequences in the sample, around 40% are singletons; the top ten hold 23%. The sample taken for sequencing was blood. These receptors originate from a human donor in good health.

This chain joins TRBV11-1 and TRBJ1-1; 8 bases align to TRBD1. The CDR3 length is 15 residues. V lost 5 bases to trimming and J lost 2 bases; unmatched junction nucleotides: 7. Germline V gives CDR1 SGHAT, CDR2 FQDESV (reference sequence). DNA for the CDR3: TGTGCCAGCAGCCAGAGGACAGGGACCAACACTGAAGCTTTCTTT. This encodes CASSQRTGTNTEAFF.

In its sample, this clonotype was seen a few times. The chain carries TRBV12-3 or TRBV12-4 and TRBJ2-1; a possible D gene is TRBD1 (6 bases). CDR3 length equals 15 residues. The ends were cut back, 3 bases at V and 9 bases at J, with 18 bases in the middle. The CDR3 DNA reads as TGTGCCAGCAGTTTGCAACAGGGACGTCCCGGTGAGCAGTTCTTC. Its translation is CASSLQQGRPGEQFF.

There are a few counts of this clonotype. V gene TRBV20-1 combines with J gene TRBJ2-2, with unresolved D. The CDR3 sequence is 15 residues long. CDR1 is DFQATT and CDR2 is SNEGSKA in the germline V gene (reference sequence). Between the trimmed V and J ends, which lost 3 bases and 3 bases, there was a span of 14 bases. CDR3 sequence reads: CSAREVPTYTGELFF. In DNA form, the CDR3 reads TGCAGTGCTAGGGAAGTACCCACATACACCGGGGAGCTGTTTTTT.

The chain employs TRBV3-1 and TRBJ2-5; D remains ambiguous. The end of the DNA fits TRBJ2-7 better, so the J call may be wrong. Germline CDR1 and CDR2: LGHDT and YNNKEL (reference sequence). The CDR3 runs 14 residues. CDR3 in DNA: TGTGCCAGCAGCCAAGATACTACGACCTACGAGCAGTACTTC. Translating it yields CASSQDTTTYEQYF.

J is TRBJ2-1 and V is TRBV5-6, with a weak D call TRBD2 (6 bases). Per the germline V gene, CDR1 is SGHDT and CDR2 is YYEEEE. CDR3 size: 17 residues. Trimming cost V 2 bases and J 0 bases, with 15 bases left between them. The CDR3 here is CASSLAVMGGSYNEQFF. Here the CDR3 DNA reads TGTGCCAGCAGCTTAGCCGTTATGGGGGGCTCCTACAATGAGCAGTTCTTC. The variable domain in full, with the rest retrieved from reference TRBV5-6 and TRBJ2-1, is DAGVTQSPTHLIKTRGQQVTLRCSPKSGHDTVSWYQQALGQGPQFIFQYYEEEERQRGNFPDRFSGHQFPNYSSELNVNALLLGDSALYLCASSLAVMGGSYNEQFFGPGTRLTVL.

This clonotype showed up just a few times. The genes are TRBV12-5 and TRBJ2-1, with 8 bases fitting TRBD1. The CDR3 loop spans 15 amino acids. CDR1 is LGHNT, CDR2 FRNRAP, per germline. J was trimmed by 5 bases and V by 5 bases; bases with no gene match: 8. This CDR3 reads CASGATGGWHNEQFF. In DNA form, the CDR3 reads TGTGCTAGTGGTGCTACAGGGGGTTGGCACAATGAGCAGTTCTTC. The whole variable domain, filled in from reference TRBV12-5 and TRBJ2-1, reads DARVTQTPRHKVTEMGQEVTMRCQPILGHNTVFWYRQTMMQGLELLAYFRNRAPLDDSGMPKDRFSAEMPDATLATLKIQPSEPRDSAVYFCASGATGGWHNEQFFGPGTRLTVL.

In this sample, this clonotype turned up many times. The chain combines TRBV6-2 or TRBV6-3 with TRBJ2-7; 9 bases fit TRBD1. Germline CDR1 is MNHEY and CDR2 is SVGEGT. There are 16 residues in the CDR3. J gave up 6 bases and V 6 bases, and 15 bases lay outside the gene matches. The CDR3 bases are TGTGCCAGCAGCCGCCGACAGGACAGGGGTTCTGGCGAGCAGTACTTC. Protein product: CASSRRQDRGSGEQYF.

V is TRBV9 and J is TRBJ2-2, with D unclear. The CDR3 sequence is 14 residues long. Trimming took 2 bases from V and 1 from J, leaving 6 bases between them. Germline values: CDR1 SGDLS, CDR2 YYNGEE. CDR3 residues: CASSVTVNTGELFF. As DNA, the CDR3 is TGTGCCAGCAGCGTCACAGTGAACACCGGGGAGCTGTTTTTT.

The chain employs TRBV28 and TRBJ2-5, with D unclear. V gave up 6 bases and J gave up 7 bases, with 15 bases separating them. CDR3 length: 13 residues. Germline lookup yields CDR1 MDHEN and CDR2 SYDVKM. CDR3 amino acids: CASRPRPTGTQYF. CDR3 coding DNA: TGTGCCAGCAGACCCCGACCGACTGGGACCCAGTACTTC. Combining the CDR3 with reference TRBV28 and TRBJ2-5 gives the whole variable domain DVKVTQSSRYLVKRTGEKVFLECVQDMDHENMFWYRQDPGLGLRLIYFSYDVKMKEKGDIPEGYSVSREKKERFSLILESASTNQTSMYLCASRPRPTGTQYFGPGTRLLVL.